This T cell receptor beta chain was recovered during a study of blood T cell repertoires in COVID-19. The data were produced by immunoSEQ multiplex PCR, yet TCRdb's version contains in-frame clones alone and is incomplete. The data contain fewer than 600,000 clones, roughly 89% of them singletons. CDR3 length equals 16 residues. The sample was peripheral blood. The source is a man aged 18 to 30 with COVID-19, enrolled during active disease. The rearrangement uses TRBV21-1 and TRBJ2-1; the table's D call, TRBD2, has no DNA check behind it. TRBV21-1 is a recognized pseudogene. The CDR3 DNA reads TGTGCCAGCAGCAAAGGACTAGCGGGAGGCGACAATGAGCAGTTCTTC. This codes for CASSKGLAGGDNEQFF.